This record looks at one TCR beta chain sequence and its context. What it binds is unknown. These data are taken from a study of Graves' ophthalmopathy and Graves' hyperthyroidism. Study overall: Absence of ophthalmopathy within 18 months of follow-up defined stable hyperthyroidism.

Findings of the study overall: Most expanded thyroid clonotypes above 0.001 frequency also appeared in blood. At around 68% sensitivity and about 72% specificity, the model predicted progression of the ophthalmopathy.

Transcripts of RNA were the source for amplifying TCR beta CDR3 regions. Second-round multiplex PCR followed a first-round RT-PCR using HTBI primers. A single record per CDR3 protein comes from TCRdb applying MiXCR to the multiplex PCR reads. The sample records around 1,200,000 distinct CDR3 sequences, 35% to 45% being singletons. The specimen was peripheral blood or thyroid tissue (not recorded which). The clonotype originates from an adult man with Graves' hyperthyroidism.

CDR3 amino acids: CSATYTGLGNQPQHF. The CDR3 DNA is TGCAGTGCTACGTATACAGGCTTGGGCAATCAGCCCCAGCATTTT. The chain combines TRBV20-1 with TRBJ1-5; D is perhaps TRBD1 (5 bases). CDR3 size: 15 residues. The germline V and J ends were trimmed by 4 bases and 2 bases, with 15 bases remaining between them. CDR1 is DFQATT, CDR2 SNEGSKA, per germline (reference sequence).